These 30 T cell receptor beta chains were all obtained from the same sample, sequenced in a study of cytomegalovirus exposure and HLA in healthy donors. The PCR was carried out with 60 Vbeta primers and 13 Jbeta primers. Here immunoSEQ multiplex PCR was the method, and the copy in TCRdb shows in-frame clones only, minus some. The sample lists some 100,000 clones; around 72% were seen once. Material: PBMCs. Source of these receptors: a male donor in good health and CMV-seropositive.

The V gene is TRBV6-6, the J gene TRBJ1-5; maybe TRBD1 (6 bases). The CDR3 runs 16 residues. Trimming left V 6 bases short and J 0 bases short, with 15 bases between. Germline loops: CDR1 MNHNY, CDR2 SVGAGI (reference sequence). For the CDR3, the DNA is TGTGCCAGCAGCCTGACAGGCCGGGGTAGCAATCAGCCCCAGCATTTT. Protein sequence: CASSLTGRGSNQPQHF.

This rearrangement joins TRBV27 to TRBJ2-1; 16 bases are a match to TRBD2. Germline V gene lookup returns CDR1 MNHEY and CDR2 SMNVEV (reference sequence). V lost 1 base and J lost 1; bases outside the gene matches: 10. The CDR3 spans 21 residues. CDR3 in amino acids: CASSLWGTSGGAWGSYNEQFF. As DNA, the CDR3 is TGTGCCAGCAGTTTATGGGGGACTAGCGGGGGGGCCTGGGGGTCCTACAATGAGCAGTTCTTC.

The CDR3 sequence is CASKSRRGEKLFF. Written as DNA, the CDR3 is TGTGCCAGTAAATCGCGGCGAGGGGAAAAACTGTTTTTT. V and J are TRBV19 and TRBJ1-4; D remains unclear. The germline CDR1 and CDR2 sequences are LNHDA and SQIVND (reference sequence). The CDR3 contains 13 residues. Trimming removed 7 bases at V and 8 bases at J, with 14 bases between.

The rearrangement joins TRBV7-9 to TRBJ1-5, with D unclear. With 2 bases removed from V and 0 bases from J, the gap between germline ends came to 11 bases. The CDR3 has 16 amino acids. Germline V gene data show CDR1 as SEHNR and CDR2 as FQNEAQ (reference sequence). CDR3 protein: CASSLSDGVSNQPQHF. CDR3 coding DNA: TGTGCCAGCAGCTTAAGTGACGGGGTTAGCAATCAGCCCCAGCATTTT. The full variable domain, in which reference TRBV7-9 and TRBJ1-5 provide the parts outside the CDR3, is DTGVSQNPRHKITKRGQNVTFRCDPISEHNRLYWYRQTLGQGPEFLTYFQNEAQLEKSRLLSDRFSAERPKGSFSTLEIQRTEQGDSAMYLCASSLSDGVSNQPQHFGDGTRLSIL.

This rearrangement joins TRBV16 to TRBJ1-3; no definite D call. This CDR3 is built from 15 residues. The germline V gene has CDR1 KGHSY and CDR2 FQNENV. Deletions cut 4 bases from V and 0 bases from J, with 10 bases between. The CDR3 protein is CASSLWLSSGNTIYF. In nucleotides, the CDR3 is TGTGCCAGCAGCCTTTGGTTGAGCTCTGGAAACACCATATATTTT. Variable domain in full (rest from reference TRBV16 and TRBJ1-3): GEEVAQTPKHLVRGEGQKAKLYCAPIKGHSYVFWYQQVLKNEFKFLISFQNENVFDETGMPKERFSAKCLPNSPCSLEIQATKLEDSAVYFCASSLWLSSGNTIYFGEGSWLTVV.

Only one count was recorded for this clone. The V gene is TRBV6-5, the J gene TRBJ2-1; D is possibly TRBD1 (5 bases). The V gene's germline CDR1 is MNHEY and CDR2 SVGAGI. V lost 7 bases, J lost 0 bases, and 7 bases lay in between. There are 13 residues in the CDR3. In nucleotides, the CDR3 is TGTGCCAGCAACCAGGGCTCCTACAATGAGCAGTTCTTC. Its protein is CASNQGSYNEQFF.

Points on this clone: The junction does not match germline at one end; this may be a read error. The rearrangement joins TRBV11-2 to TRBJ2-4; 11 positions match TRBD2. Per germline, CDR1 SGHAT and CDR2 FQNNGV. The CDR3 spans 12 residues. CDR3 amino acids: CASTSLAGDGDF. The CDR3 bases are TGTGCCAGCACCTCACTAGCGGGGGACGGGGACTTC.

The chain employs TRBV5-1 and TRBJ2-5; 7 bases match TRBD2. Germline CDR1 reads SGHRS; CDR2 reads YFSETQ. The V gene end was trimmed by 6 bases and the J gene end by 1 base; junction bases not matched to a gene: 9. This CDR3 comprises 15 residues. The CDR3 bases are TGCGCCAGCACCCCACGGGGCGGGGGCCAAGAGACCCAGTACTTC. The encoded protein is CASTPRGGGQETQYF.

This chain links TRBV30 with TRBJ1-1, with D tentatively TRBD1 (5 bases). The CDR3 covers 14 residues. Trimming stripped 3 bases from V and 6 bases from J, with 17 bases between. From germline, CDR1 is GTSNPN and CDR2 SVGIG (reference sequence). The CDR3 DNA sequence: TGTGCCTGGAGGGGTGACGGGGGAGTAGCTGAAGCTTTCTTT. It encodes CAWRGDGGVAEAFF.

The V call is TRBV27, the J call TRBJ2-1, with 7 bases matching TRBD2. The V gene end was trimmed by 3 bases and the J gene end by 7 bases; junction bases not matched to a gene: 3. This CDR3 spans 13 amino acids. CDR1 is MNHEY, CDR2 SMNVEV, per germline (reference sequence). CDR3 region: CASSFEGGNEQFF. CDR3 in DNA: TGTGCCAGCAGTTTCGAGGGAGGGAATGAGCAGTTCTTC.

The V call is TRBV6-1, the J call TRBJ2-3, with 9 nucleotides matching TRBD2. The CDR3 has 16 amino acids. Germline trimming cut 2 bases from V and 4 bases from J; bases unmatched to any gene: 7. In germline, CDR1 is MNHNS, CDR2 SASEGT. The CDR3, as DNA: TGTGCCAGCAGTGAACCTCCGCGGGGGGGCTCAGATACGCAGTATTTT. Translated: CASSEPPRGGSDTQYF.

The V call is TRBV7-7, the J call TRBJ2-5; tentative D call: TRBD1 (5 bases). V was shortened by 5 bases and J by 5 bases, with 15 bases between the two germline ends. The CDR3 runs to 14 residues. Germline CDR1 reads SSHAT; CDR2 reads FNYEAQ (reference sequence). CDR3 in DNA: TGTGCCAGCAGCCCCACAGGTATGGGCGAGACCCAGTACTTC. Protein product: CASSPTGMGETQYF.

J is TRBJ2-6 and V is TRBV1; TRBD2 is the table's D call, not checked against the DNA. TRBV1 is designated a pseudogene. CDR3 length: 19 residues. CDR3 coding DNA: TGCACCAGCAGCCTGGCCCGACTAGCGGGGTTCTCTGGGGCCAACGTCCTGACTTTC. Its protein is CTSSLARLAGFSGANVLTF.

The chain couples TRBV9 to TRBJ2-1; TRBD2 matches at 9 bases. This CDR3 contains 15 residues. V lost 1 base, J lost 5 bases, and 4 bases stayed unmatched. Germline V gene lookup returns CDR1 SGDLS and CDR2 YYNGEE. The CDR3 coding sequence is TGTGCCAGCAGCGTACGGACTAGCGCAGACAATGAGCAGTTCTTC. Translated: CASSVRTSADNEQFF.

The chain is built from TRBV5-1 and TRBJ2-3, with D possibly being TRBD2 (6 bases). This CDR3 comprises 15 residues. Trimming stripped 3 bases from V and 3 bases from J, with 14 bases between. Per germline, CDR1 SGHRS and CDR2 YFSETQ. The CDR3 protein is CASSWQEGGTDTQYF. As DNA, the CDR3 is TGCGCCAGCAGCTGGCAGGAGGGAGGAACAGATACGCAGTATTTT.

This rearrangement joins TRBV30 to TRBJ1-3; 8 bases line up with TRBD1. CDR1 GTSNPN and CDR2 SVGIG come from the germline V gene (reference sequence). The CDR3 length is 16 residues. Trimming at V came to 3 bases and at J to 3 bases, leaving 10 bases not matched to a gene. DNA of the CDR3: TGTGCCTGGAGAACATCGGGACAGGTCCGTGGAAACACCATATATTTT. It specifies CAWRTSGQVRGNTIYF.

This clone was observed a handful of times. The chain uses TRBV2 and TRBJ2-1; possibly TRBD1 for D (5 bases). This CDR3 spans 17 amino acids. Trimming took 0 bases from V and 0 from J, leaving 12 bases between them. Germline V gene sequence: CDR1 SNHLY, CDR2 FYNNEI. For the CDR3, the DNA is TGTGCCAGCAGTGAAGCGCTTCCAGGGCGCTCCTACAATGAGCAGTTCTTC. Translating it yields CASSEALPGRSYNEQFF.

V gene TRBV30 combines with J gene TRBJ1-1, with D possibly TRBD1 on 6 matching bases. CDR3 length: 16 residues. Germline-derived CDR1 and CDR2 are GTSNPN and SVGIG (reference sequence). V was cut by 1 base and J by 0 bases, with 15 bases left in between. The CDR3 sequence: CAWSGGRTLMNTEAFF. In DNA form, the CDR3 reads TGTGCCTGGAGTGGGGGGCGCACCCTTATGAACACTGAAGCTTTCTTT.

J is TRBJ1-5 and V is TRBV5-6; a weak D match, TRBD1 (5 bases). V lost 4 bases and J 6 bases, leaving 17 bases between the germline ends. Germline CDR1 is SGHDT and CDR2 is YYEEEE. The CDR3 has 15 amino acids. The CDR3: CASSPGGGLFQPQHF. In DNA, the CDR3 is TGTGCCAGCAGCCCGGGGGGTGGTCTATTTCAGCCCCAGCATTTT.

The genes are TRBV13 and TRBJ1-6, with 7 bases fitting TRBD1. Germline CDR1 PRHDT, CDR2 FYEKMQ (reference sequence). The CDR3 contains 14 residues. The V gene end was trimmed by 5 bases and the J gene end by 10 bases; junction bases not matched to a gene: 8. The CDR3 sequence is CASSADRVASPLHF. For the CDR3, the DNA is TGTGCCAGCAGCGCCGACAGGGTAGCGTCACCCCTCCACTTT.

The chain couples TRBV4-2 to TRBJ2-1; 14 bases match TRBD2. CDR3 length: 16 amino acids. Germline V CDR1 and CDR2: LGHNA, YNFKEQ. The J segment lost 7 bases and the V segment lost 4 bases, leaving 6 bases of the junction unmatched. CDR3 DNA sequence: TGTGCCAGCAGCCGCCTGACTAGCGGGGGGGCGAATGAGCAGTTCTTC. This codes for CASSRLTSGGANEQFF.

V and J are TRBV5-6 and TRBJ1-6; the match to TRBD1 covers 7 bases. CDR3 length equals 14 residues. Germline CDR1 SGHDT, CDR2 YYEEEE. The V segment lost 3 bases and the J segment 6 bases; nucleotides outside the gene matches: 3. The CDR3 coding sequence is TGTGCCAGCAGCTCCGGGACAGTTAATTCACCCCTCCACTTT. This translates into CASSSGTVNSPLHF.

The CDR3 bases are TGTGCCAGTAGCCAGGGGGCTTCTTTCATTCAGTACTTC. Residues: CASSQGASFIQYF. The rearrangement joins TRBV19 to TRBJ2-4; 8 nucleotides align to TRBD1. Trimming cost V 6 bases and J 9 bases; bases outside gene matches: 7. The CDR3 is made up of 13 amino acids. Germline CDR1 and CDR2: LNHDA and SQIVND (reference sequence).

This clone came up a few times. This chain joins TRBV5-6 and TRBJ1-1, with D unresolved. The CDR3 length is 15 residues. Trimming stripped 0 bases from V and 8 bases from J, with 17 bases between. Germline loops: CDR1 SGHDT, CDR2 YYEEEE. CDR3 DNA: TGTGCCAGCAGCTTGGGCTTTGCAGAAACGAGGGAAGCTTTCTTT. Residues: CASSLGFAETREAFF.

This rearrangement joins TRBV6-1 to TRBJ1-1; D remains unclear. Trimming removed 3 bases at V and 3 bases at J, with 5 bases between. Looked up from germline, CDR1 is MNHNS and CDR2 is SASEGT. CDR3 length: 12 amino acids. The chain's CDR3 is CASSDSYTEAFF. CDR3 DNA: TGTGCCAGCAGTGACTCGTACACTGAAGCTTTCTTT.

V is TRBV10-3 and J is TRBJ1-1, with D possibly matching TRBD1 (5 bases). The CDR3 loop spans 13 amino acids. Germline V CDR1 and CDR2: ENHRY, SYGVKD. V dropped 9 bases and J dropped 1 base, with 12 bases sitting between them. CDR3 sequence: CAIQTDTNTEAFF. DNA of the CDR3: TGTGCCATTCAGACAGATACGAACACTGAAGCTTTCTTT.

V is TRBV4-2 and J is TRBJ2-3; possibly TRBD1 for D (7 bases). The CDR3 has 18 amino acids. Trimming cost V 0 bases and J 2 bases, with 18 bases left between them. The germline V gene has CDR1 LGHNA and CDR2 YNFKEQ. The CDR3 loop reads CASSQDFSRGVYTDTQYF. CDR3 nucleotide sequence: TGTGCCAGCAGCCAAGATTTTAGCAGGGGGGTATACACAGATACGCAGTATTTT.

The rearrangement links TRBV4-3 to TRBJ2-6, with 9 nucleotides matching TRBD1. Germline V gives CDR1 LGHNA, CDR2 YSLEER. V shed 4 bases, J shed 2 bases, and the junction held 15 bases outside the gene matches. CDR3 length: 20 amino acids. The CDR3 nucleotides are TGCGCCAGCAGCCGCAAACGACCGGGACAGGGTGGTGCTGGGGCCAACGTCCTGACTTTC. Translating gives CASSRKRPGQGGAGANVLTF.

CDR3 in DNA: TGTGCCTGGAGTCCGGGGGGCGGCTACACCTTC. This encodes CAWSPGGGYTF. This chain connects TRBV30 to TRBJ1-2; possible D gene TRBD1, 6 bases. This CDR3 has 11 amino acids. The germline CDR1 and CDR2 sequences are GTSNPN and SVGIG (reference sequence). The V end lost 2 bases, the J end lost 8 bases, and 9 bases lay between the germline ends.

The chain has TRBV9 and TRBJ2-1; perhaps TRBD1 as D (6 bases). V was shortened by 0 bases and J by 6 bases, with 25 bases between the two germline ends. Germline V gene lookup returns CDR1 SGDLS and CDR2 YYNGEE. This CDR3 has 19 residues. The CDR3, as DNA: TGTGCCAGCAGCGTAGCAGGGGCGGCAGGGCCCATCATCGGCAATGAGCAGTTCTTC. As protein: CASSVAGAAGPIIGNEQFF.